This TCR beta chain was identified during a study of identifying expanded T cells in peripheral blood (dated by TCRdb to about 2019). With regard to the full study: Technical replicates were generated by sequencing separate aliquots of the same genomic DNA pool, and four replicates were compared pairwise.

The immunoSEQ Assay, which uses bias-controlled multiplex PCR amplification of genomic DNA, was used to profile TCRbeta CDR3 regions. From the authors' description of their analysis: To quantify the absolute abundance of each unique TCRbeta CDR3 region, the sequences were collapsed and filtered. Differential abundance was assessed using a binomial (Fisher-equivalent) model and a beta-binomial model in which time-dependent variance fitted from healthy donors was added. Any clone with fewer than 5 combined templates was excluded, and a clone was called differentially abundant if its Benjamini-Hochberg FDR was below 0.01. In the beta-binomial model, variance was expressed as a function of the total template count across the two samples, in the form v = (b*log(k)+a)^2. The table comes from immuneACCESS by way of TCRdb, which keeps in-frame sequences with V and J called. Part of the clones is missing from these tables; in studies checked, under half for an unresolved V gene and the rest for unknown reasons. V and J calls and clone size are given by that table; D and trimming were obtained from the DNA. This sample is represented by 95,000 to 100,000 clones; roughly 87% of them were singletons. About 15% of the sample rests with the top ten.

Study-wide conclusions, independent of this receptor: The binomial model flagged approximately 1.2 differentially abundant clones between technical replicates, compared with 15 to 17 over approximately two weeks and 19 over around four weeks. The authors expected that over much longer intervals, such as months to years, biological variance in healthy repertoires might increase even further. Across all healthy-donor time intervals, the beta-binomial model significantly cut both the number of clones called differentially abundant and the false-positive rate. For all healthy donors, the variance in clone template counts between two-week samples rose significantly as total template count increased.

No immune events such as infections were documented for the healthy donors during the collection period. Time-dependent variance in a beta-binomial model of T-cell clone differential abundance was calibrated using healthy-donor blood repertoires as a training cohort. The training cohort was composed of some ten healthy donors, 3 female and 7 male. Donor ages ranged from about 25 to 70 years, with an average of 43 years. Obtained from a commercial supplier, whole blood was collected from each healthy donor at three time points set around 14 days apart. For immunosequencing, genomic DNA was extracted from whole blood that had not been sorted. Note on this clone: Its antigen is not yet known. Base qualities are not provided; no much larger clone lies one nucleotide away.

From a lookup of the germline V gene (reference sequence), CDR1 and CDR2 are LNHDA and SQIVND. The CDR3 has 14 amino acids, counting the end cysteine and phenylalanine. CDR3 DNA is the only sequence kept; it has 42 bases, read in frame from the first base. The V end loses 4 bases and the J end loses 0 bases, and a stretch of 10 bases separates them. Sequenced input: blood. This receptor was taken from a person aged 18 to 70 in good health. Here the chain combines TRBV19 and TRBJ2-7, with the D gene tentatively TRBD1 or TRBD2, based on 6 matching bases in each. The CDR3 sequence is CASSRGAGSYEQYF. The bases read TGTGCCAGTAGTAGGGGGGCAGGCTCCTACGAGCAGTACTTC. When the CDR3 is completed using the reference TRBV19 and TRBJ2-7 genes on either side, the full variable domain is DGGITQSPKYLFRKEGQNVTLSCEQNLNHDAMYWYRQDPGQGLRLIYYSQIVNDFQKGDIAEGYSVSREKKESFPLTVTSAQKNPTAFYLCASSRGAGSYEQYFGPGTRLTVT.